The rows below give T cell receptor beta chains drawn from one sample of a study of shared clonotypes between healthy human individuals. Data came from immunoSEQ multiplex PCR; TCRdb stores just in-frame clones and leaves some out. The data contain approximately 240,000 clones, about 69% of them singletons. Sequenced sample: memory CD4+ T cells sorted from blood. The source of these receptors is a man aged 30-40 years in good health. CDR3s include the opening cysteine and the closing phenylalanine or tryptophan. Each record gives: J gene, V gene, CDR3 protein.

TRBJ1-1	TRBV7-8	CASSLGVGVGDTEAFF
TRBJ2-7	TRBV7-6	CASSSMGQGSYEQYF
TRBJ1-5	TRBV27	CASSYSRGSSNQPQHF
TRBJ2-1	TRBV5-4	CASSLVGGRVMNEQFF
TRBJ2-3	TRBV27	CAGSLTSGGRDTQYF
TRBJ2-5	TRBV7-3	CASSLNGGRETQYF
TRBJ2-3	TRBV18	CASSPTRLVLTQYF
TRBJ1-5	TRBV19	CASSIGFQPQHF
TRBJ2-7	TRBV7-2	CASSLIRGAYNEQYF
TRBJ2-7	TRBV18	CASSRGAQTYEQYF
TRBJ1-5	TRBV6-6	CASSPSGANQPQHF
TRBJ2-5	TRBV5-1	CASSARTQGWGEETQYF
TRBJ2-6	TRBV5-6	CASSLSSGANVLTF
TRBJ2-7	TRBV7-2	CASSPTGYTLYEQYF
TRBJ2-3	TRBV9	CASSADQTRDTQYF
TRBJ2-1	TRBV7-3	CASSLYPPTSGIYNEQFF
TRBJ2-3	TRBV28	CASSSPDTVGDTQYF
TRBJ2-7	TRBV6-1	CASSVGAGAPYEQYF
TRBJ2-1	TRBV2	CARGAGNEQFF
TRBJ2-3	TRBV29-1	CSVKRDADTQYF
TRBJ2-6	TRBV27	CASSHASGANVLTF
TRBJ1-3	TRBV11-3	CASSSASGNTIYF
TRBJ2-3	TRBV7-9	CASSSGGASTDTQYF
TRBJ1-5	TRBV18	CASSRDRPNQPQHF
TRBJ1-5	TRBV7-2	CASQITGFRNQPQHF
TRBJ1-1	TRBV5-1	CASSLALGGLTEAFF
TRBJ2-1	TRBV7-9	CASSLAGQYNEQFF
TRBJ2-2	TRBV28	CASTPGTGELFF
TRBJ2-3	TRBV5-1	CASSYTDPTDTQYF
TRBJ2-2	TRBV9	CASSPRGAGELFF
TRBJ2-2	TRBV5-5	CASSPDRLSTGELFF
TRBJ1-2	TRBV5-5	CASSLYGHEGYTF
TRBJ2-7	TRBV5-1	CASSLQGYEQYF
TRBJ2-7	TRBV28	CASSGTGEKGYEQYF
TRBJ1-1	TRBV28	CASSLGAGYPTNTEAFF
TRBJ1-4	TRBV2	CASSVVPTNEKLFF
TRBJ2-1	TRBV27	CASSLVGTSGSLGVWEQFF
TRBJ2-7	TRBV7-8	CASSLAGTLYEQYF
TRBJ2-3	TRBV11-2	CASSLAWGARTDTQYF
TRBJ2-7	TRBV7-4	CASSPWNEQYF
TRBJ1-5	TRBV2	CASGDKEPQHF
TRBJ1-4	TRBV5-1	CASSLSGPNEKLFF
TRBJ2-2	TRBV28	CASSFVGQGQGTGELFF
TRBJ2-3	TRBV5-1	CASSLILAGTDTQYF
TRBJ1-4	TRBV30	CAYLGRQNEKLFF
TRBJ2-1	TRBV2	CASGRTSRYEQFF
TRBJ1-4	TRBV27	CASSRSGTDHEKLFF
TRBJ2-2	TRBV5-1	CASSLDRTNTGELFF
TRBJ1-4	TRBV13	CASSIGQANNEKLFF
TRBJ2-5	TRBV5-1	CASSLGGIPDDRYF
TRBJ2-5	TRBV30	CAWSVGTGVGTQYF
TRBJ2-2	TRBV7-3	CASSITGGGGELFF
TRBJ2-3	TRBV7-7	CASSFVVSDTQYF
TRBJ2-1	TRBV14	CASSPLLAARFYNEQFF
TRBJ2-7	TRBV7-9	CASSLDQTYEQYF
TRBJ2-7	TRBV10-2	CASSESGGFAGGYEQYF
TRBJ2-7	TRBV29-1	CSVRNSYEQYF